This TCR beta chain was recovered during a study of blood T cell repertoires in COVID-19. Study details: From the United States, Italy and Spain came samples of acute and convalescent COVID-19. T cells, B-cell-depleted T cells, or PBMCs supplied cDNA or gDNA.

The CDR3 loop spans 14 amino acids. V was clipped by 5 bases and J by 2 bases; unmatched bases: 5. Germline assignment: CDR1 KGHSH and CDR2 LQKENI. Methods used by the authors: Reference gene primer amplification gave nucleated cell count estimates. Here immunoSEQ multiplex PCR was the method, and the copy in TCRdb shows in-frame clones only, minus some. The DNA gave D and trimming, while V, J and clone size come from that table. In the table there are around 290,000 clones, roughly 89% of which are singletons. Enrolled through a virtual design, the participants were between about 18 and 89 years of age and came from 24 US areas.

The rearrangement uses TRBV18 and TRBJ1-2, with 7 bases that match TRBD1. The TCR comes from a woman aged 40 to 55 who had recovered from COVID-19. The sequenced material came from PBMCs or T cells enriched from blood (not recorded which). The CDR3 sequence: CASSTTTGNYGYTF. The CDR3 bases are TGTGCCAGCTCAACCACGACAGGGAACTATGGCTACACCTTC.